These 28 T cell receptor beta chains share one sample of origin, sequenced in a study of T cell responses to AZD1222 COVID-19 vaccine. Profiled with immunoSEQ multiplex PCR; TCRdb holds only in-frame clones, not every one. The sample shows 95,000 to 150,000 clones, roughly 82% of them seen only once. The sample was peripheral blood, taken 28 days after the second AZD1222 dose. These receptors were taken from an adult who received the AZD1222 COVID-19 vaccine.

The gene calls are TRBV29-1 and TRBJ1-1, with D unclear. This CDR3 is built from 11 residues. Germline V CDR1 and CDR2: SQVTM, ANQGSEA. V was cut by 5 bases and J by 2 bases, with 6 bases left in between. This CDR3 reads CSVKGNTEAFF. The CDR3 nucleotides are TGCAGCGTTAAAGGAAACACTGAAGCTTTCTTT.

The chain carries TRBV11-3 and TRBJ2-1, with no clear D. The CDR3 totals 18 residues. V was pared by 2 bases and J by 3 bases, with 20 bases between. The germline V gene has CDR1 SGHNT and CDR2 YENEEA. DNA for the CDR3: TGTGCCAGCAGCTTACTAACCCCAAGTCCCCGTTACTACAATGAGCAGTTCTTC. Translating it yields CASSLLTPSPRYYNEQFF. Drawing the rest from reference TRBV11-3 and TRBJ2-1, the complete variable domain is EAGVVQSPRYKIIEKKQPVAFWCNPISGHNTLYWYLQNLGQGPELLIRYENEEAVDDSQLPKDRFSAERLKGVDSTLKIQPAELGDSAVYLCASSLLTPSPRYYNEQFFGPGTRLTVL.

The chain employs TRBV10-2 and TRBJ1-6; D is perhaps TRBD1 (5 bases). CDR1 and CDR2 (germline): WSHSY, SAAADI. This CDR3 contains 15 residues. With 2 bases removed from V and 8 bases from J, the gap between germline ends came to 13 bases. In DNA form, the CDR3 reads TGCGCCAGCAGTGAGAGAGACAGCCTCGATTCACCCCTCCACTTT. Its translation: CASSERDSLDSPLHF.

Note on this clone: The DNA is omitted, as the CDR3 cannot be located on it reliably, and the CDR3 follows TCRdb's listing. The chain couples TRBV6-5 to TRBJ2-5; TRBD1 is the table's D call, not checked against the DNA. A total of 15 residues make up the CDR3, ends included. Germline V gene data show CDR1 as MNHEY and CDR2 as SVGAGI. CDR3 amino acids: CASSSSDSRQETQYF.

This clone was counted a few times. J is TRBJ2-1 and V is TRBV10-2, with D possibly being TRBD2 (7 bases). In germline, CDR1 is WSHSY, CDR2 SAAADI. With 8 bases removed from V and 3 bases from J, the gap between germline ends came to 11 bases. This CDR3 spans 13 amino acids. The CDR3 loop is CASGGGGYNEQFF. CDR3 coding DNA: TGCGCCAGCGGGGGCGGGGGCTACAATGAGCAGTTCTTC.

The rearrangement joins TRBV30 to TRBJ1-2; D may be TRBD1 (5 bases). Trimming pared 2 bases from V and 2 bases from J, leaving 12 bases between. Germline V gene data show CDR1 as GTSNPN and CDR2 as SVGIG (reference sequence). CDR3 length equals 14 residues. CDR3 coding DNA: TGTGCCTGGAGTCTAAAGGGGTTAAACTATGGCTACACCTTC. Amino acids: CAWSLKGLNYGYTF.

The rearrangement uses TRBV7-9 and TRBJ1-1; D unclear. Germline V gene data show CDR1 as SEHNR and CDR2 as FQNEAQ (reference sequence). The CDR3 runs to 15 residues. The V end was cut by 7 bases, the J end by 0 bases, with 15 bases between. CDR3 region: CASNPLRGVNTEAFF. The CDR3 DNA is TGTGCCAGCAACCCCTTACGGGGAGTGAACACTGAAGCTTTCTTT. Drawing the rest from reference TRBV7-9 and TRBJ1-1, the complete variable domain is DTGVSQNPRHKITKRGQNVTFRCDPISEHNRLYWYRQTLGQGPEFLTYFQNEAQLEKSRLLSDRFSAERPKGSFSTLEIQRTEQGDSAMYLCASNPLRGVNTEAFFGQGTRLTVV.

The rearrangement joins TRBV7-6 to TRBJ1-2, with D perhaps matching TRBD1 (6 bases). Germline values: CDR1 SGHVS, CDR2 FNYEAQ. Between the trimmed V and J ends, which lost 1 base and 3 bases, there was a span of 9 bases. This CDR3 has 14 residues. The CDR3 reads CASSLGAGDYGYTF. The CDR3 DNA reads as TGTGCCAGCAGCTTAGGTGCAGGGGACTATGGCTACACCTTC.

The genes are TRBV27 and TRBJ1-1, with D perhaps TRBD1 (5 bases). V was cut by 2 bases and J by 5 bases, with 9 bases left in between. This CDR3 is 13 amino acids long. CDR1 is MNHEY and CDR2 is SMNVEV in the germline V gene (reference sequence). CDR3 sequence (DNA): TGTGCCAGCAGTTTAGTCGGGGGGACTGAAGCTTTCTTT. It codes for CASSLVGGTEAFF.

This clone was seen only a few times. The rearrangement uses TRBV10-3 and TRBJ2-5, with D maybe TRBD2 (5 bases). V was cut by 3 bases and J by 5 bases, with 13 bases left in between. The CDR3 sequence is 14 residues long. The germline V gene encodes CDR1 ENHRY and CDR2 SYGVKD. The CDR3 DNA is TGTGCCATCAGTGAAGGCCGGACTTATGAGACCCAGTACTTC. Its protein is CAISEGRTYETQYF.

The chain has TRBV7-6 and TRBJ1-4; tentative D call: TRBD1 (6 bases). This CDR3 region has 15 residues. Per the germline V gene, CDR1 is SGHVS and CDR2 is FNYEAQ. V was pared by 1 base and J by 10 bases, with 16 bases between. This CDR3 reads CASSLDLTGSRKLFF. In nucleotides, the CDR3 is TGTGCCAGCAGCTTAGACCTCACAGGGTCCAGAAAACTGTTTTTT.

V is TRBV2 and J is TRBJ1-2; 7 nucleotides align to TRBD1. In germline, CDR1 is SNHLY, CDR2 FYNNEI. V shed 6 bases and J 8 bases; nucleotides not matched to a gene: 6. This CDR3 spans 12 amino acids. The CDR3 reads CASSYRGLGYTF. The CDR3 nucleotides are TGTGCCAGCAGCTACAGGGGCCTCGGCTACACCTTC.

J is TRBJ2-2 and V is TRBV28; D not resolved. The V gene lost 8 bases and the J gene lost 4 bases, with 14 bases spanning the gap. Germline V CDR1 and CDR2: MDHEN, SYDVKM. This CDR3 is built from 14 residues. In DNA, the CDR3 is TGTGCCAGCCTACCGGTGGTAGGCACCGGGGAGCTGTTTTTT. This encodes CASLPVVGTGELFF.

The rearrangement links TRBV18 to TRBJ1-1; unclear D gene. CDR1 KGHSH and CDR2 LQKENI come from the germline V gene. The CDR3 is 15 amino acids. V lost 6 bases, J lost 1 base, and 15 bases lay in between. The CDR3 protein is CASSLTQDGNTEAFF. DNA for the CDR3: TGTGCCAGCTCCCTCACACAAGATGGGAACACTGAAGCTTTCTTT.

The V gene is TRBV6-2 or TRBV6-3, the J gene TRBJ2-4; tentatively, D is TRBD2 (5 bases). Germline V gene data show CDR1 as MNHEY and CDR2 as SVGEGT. The CDR3 runs to 15 residues. V gave up 0 bases and J gave up 6 bases, with 12 bases separating them. CDR3 sequence reads: CASSYSSGGRNIQYF. The CDR3 DNA follows: TGTGCCAGCAGTTACTCGAGCGGCGGCAGAAACATTCAGTACTTC.

This clone has only a few counts. The chain joins TRBV7-9 to TRBJ2-2; the D is unclear. The CDR3 runs 14 residues. Looked up from germline, CDR1 is SEHNR and CDR2 is FQNEAQ (reference sequence). Trimming shortened V by 5 bases and J by 7 bases, and 14 bases separated the two germline ends. The CDR3 coding sequence is TGTGCCAGCAGCGACCGACTTGGCGGCGGGGAGCTGTTTTTT. Translated, it gives CASSDRLGGGELFF.

V usage is TRBV4-3 and J usage is TRBJ2-1; maybe TRBD2 (5 bases). V lost 2 bases and J lost 6, with 14 bases in between. The CDR3 covers 15 residues. From germline, CDR1 is LGHNA and CDR2 YSLEER. The CDR3 here is CASSQIPLGSNEQFF. In DNA form, the CDR3 reads TGCGCCAGCAGCCAAATCCCACTAGGGTCCAATGAGCAGTTCTTC.

V and J are TRBV9 and TRBJ2-1, with no clear D. The CDR3 spans 13 residues. From germline, CDR1 is SGDLS and CDR2 YYNGEE. The germline V and J ends were trimmed by 0 bases and 8 bases, with 9 bases remaining between them. As DNA, the CDR3 is TGTGCCAGCAGCGTAGGAATTGACGATGAGCAGTTCTTC. Amino acids: CASSVGIDDEQFF.

This chain uses TRBV29-1 with TRBJ1-2; 7 bases are shared with TRBD1. Germline V gene lookup returns CDR1 SQVTM and CDR2 ANQGSEA. The ends lost 4 bases at V and 8 bases at J; junction bases unmatched: 4. The CDR3 loop spans 11 amino acids. CDR3 protein: CSVVQGNGYTF. The DNA for the CDR3 is TGCAGCGTTGTACAGGGGAACGGCTACACCTTC.

This clone is a singleton in its sample. V and J are TRBV7-9 and TRBJ1-2; D is undetermined. Germline-derived CDR1 and CDR2 are SEHNR and FQNEAQ (reference sequence). The CDR3 runs to 14 residues. With 5 bases removed from V and 2 bases from J, the gap between germline ends came to 12 bases. The CDR3 DNA sequence: TGTGCCAGCAGCCGGGAGACGGTAAACTATGGCTACACCTTC. As protein: CASSRETVNYGYTF.

The V and J genes are TRBV19 and TRBJ2-1; D is possibly TRBD2 (5 bases). CDR1 LNHDA and CDR2 SQIVND come from the germline V gene (reference sequence). Trimming stripped 6 bases from V and 10 bases from J, with 13 bases between. CDR3 length equals 12 residues. CDR3 residues: CASSPDLGEQFF. The CDR3 DNA is TGTGCCAGTAGCCCGGACTTAGGGGAGCAGTTCTTC.

The gene calls are TRBV18 and TRBJ1-1; D gene unclear. Trimming left V 3 bases short and J 2 bases short, with 13 bases between. CDR3 length: 15 residues. Germline CDR1 is KGHSH and CDR2 is LQKENI. The CDR3 DNA is TGTGCCAGCTCACCGGTGTTTGGGCCCAACACTGAAGCTTTCTTT. Amino acids: CASSPVFGPNTEAFF. The full variable domain, in which reference TRBV18 and TRBJ1-1 provide the parts outside the CDR3, is NAGVMQNPRHLVRRRGQEARLRCSPMKGHSHVYWYRQLPEEGLKFMVYLQKENIIDESGMPKERFSAEFPKEGPSILRIQQVVRGDSAAYFCASSPVFGPNTEAFFGQGTRLTVV.

The rearrangement links TRBV6-2 or TRBV6-3 to TRBJ2-3, with 7 bases lining up with TRBD2. In germline, CDR1 is MNHEY, CDR2 SVGEGT. The trim removed 4 bases at V and 2 bases at J, leaving 6 bases unmatched. This CDR3 has 15 residues. CDR3 sequence reads: CASSSTGGITDTQYF. Here the CDR3 DNA reads TGTGCCAGCAGTTCGACGGGGGGAATCACAGATACGCAGTATTTT.

The gene calls are TRBV5-1 and TRBJ2-2, with 8 bases fitting TRBD1. Germline V lookup: CDR1 SGHRS, CDR2 YFSETQ. This CDR3 is 16 amino acids long. V lost 3 bases to trimming and J lost 1 base; unmatched junction nucleotides: 5. The DNA for the CDR3 is TGCGCCAGCAGCTGGTCCGGGACAGGGAACACCGGGGAGCTGTTTTTT. Protein product: CASSWSGTGNTGELFF.

The gene calls are TRBV14 and TRBJ2-7, with D unclear. This CDR3 has 12 amino acids. Per germline, CDR1 SGHDN and CDR2 FVKESK. Between the trimmed V and J ends, which lost 4 bases and 12 bases, there was a span of 16 bases. This CDR3 reads CASSPGPGLRYF. In DNA form, the CDR3 reads TGTGCCAGCAGCCCCGGTCCCGGGTTAAGGTACTTC.

The chain employs TRBV12-3 or TRBV12-4 and TRBJ1-5, with D unclear. The V and J ends lost 2 bases and 6 bases respectively, with 2 bases between them. The CDR3 runs to 11 residues. The CDR3 DNA reads as TGTGCCAGCAGTTTAAGTCAGCCCCAGCATTTT. Translated: CASSLSQPQHF.

This rearrangement joins TRBV7-2 to TRBJ1-1; 8 nucleotides agree with TRBD1. This CDR3 is built from 17 residues. Germline CDR1 SGHTA, CDR2 FQGNSA. V was pared by 5 bases and J by 0 bases, with 11 bases of the junction left unmatched. This chain's CDR3 is CASSVQGALGVNTEAFF. The CDR3 nucleotides are TGTGCCAGCAGCGTCCAGGGGGCCCTTGGGGTGAACACTGAAGCTTTCTTT.

The V gene is TRBV28, the J gene TRBJ1-2; D is ambiguous. Germline V CDR1 and CDR2: MDHEN, SYDVKM. V was pared by 5 bases and J by 4 bases, with 14 bases between. The CDR3 runs 14 residues. The CDR3 DNA is TGTGCCAGCAGTCCCCCTTGGTCTTCCTATGGCTACACCTTC. Protein sequence: CASSPPWSSYGYTF.